The rows below give T cell receptor beta chains drawn from one sample of a study of cytomegalovirus exposure and HLA in healthy donors. Sequencing was performed with immunoSEQ multiplex PCR; in TCRdb, only in-frame clones are kept and a portion is missing. The sample consists of under 200,000 clones, about four fifths of them appearing once. The sequenced sample consisted of PBMCs. The receptor set was obtained from a woman aged 25-40 years in good health and CMV-seropositive. CDR3s include the opening cysteine and the closing phenylalanine or tryptophan. Fields, in order: V gene, CDR3 protein.

v_call: TRBV27
cdr3_aa: CASSLRSGGFPYEQYF

v_call: TRBV2
cdr3_aa: CASSEALRNTEAFF

v_call: TRBV5-1
cdr3_aa: CASSLGTSGRNHEQYF

v_call: TRBV19
cdr3_aa: CASSTQDRGATYEQYF

v_call: TRBV6-6
cdr3_aa: CASTLGTTGTYGYTF

v_call: TRBV7-2
cdr3_aa: CASSPDGLSYEQYF

v_call: TRBV29-1
cdr3_aa: CSVDIRSQGADTQYF

v_call: TRBV28
cdr3_aa: CASRTITGYGYTF

v_call: TRBV5-1
cdr3_aa: CASSLGQGGDGYTF

v_call: TRBV19
cdr3_aa: CASSIVHLDRTGYGYTF

v_call: TRBV5-1
cdr3_aa: CASSLDPSGGFTDTQYF

v_call: TRBV2
cdr3_aa: CASRGSGSSDTQYF

v_call: TRBV7-3
cdr3_aa: CASGQGYEQYF

v_call: TRBV13
cdr3_aa: CASSLLGAAETQYF

v_call: TRBV4-3
cdr3_aa: CASSQEEGEDTEAFF

v_call: TRBV6-1
cdr3_aa: CASSETGRNEQFF